This entry is about one T cell receptor beta chain. This record comes from a study of T-cell reconstitution after alpha-beta-depleted transplantation in children. Molecular barcoding with unique molecular identifiers was used for the TCRbeta library. TCRdb analysed the PCR reads with MiXCR anew, one entry per CDR3 protein. Among about 500,000 distinct CDR3 sequences listed, 32% were seen once. There are 16 residues in the CDR3. V lost 3 bases and J 5 bases, leaving 20 bases between the germline ends. Germline values: CDR1 MDHEN, CDR2 SYDVKM. This clonotype was sampled from a human donor who donated a stem cell graft to a child with aplastic anemia. The input for sequencing was PBMCs from the stem cell graft donor, taken from the stem cell graft. The chain joins TRBV28 to TRBJ2-7, with a weak D call TRBD2 (6 bases). The CDR3 sequence: CASSFVPPGPGDEQYF. The CDR3 nucleotides are TGTGCCAGCAGTTTCGTCCCCCCGGGGCCGGGGGACGAGCAGTACTTC.